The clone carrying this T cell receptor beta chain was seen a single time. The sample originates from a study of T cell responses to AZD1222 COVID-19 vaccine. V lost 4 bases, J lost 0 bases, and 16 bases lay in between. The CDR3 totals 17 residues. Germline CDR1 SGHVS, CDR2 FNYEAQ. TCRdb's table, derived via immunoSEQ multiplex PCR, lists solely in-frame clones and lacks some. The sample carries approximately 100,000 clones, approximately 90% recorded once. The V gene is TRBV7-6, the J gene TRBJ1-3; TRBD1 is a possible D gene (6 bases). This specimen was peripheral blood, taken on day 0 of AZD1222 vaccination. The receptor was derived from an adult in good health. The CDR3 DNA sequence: TGTGCCAGCAGCTCAACGACAGGCATACTCTCTGGAAACACCATATATTTT. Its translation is CASSSTTGILSGNTIYF.